A selection of T cell receptor beta chains follows, all from one sample in a study of shared clonotypes between healthy human individuals. Libraries were prepared by immunoSEQ multiplex PCR; TCRdb keeps only in-frame clonotypes and omits some of them. The sample has about 600,000 clones, over 95% seen once; the top ten hold 0.11%. The sample was naive CD8+ T cells sorted from blood. The origin of the receptors is a woman in her twenties or thirties in good health. CDR3s include the opening cysteine and the closing phenylalanine or tryptophan. Each record gives: CDR3 DNA, CDR3 protein, V gene, clone size, D gene, J gene. A D gene is named only where the DNA matches it firmly. Clone size is stated in some rows and not others, as once, few, many or a class when expanded.

DNA: TGCGCCAGCAGCCGGACTGGAGGGGGCACAGATACGCAGTATTTT
CDR3: CASSRTGGGTDTQYF
V: TRBV4-1
size: -
D: -
J: TRBJ2-3

DNA: TGTGCCAGCAGTTACGATCACAGGACCACAGATACGCAGTATTTT
CDR3: CASSYDHRTTDTQYF
V: TRBV6-5
size: -
D: -
J: TRBJ2-3

DNA: TGCGCCAGCAGCCCGCCTAGGACAGGGGACGACGAGCAGTACTTC
CDR3: CASSPPRTGDDEQYF
V: TRBV5-1
size: -
D: TRBD1
J: TRBJ2-7

DNA: TGCGCCAGCAGCTCTTCCGGAGGATCGGAGACCCAGTACTTC
CDR3: CASSSSGGSETQYF
V: TRBV5-1
size: -
D: -
J: TRBJ2-5

DNA: TGTGCCAGCAGCTTAGGGGCGGAGGAGCAGTACTTC
CDR3: CASSLGAEEQYF
V: TRBV7-2
size: -
D: -
J: TRBJ2-7

DNA: TGCGCCAGCAGCTCAGGCCTGTGGGGGGCGGACTATGGCTACACCTTC
CDR3: CASSSGLWGADYGYTF
V: TRBV5-1
size: -
D: -
J: TRBJ1-2

DNA: TGCAGCGTTGGACTAGCGGGAGGCTACGAGCAGTACTTC
CDR3: CSVGLAGGYEQYF
V: TRBV29-1
size: -
D: TRBD2
J: TRBJ2-7

DNA: TGCGCCAGCAGCCCCCTATCCCGGACTAGCGGGAGGCCCCAGGGATCCTACAATGAGCAGTTCTTC
CDR3: CASSPLSRTSGRPQGSYNEQFF
V: TRBV4-1
size: -
D: TRBD2
J: TRBJ2-1

DNA: TGTGCCAGCAGTTTGGGAGCGACCTACAATGAGCAGTTCTTC
CDR3: CASSLGATYNEQFF
V: TRBV27
size: once
D: -
J: TRBJ2-1

DNA: TGTGCCAGCAGTTTGGCGGGAGGGCGGCAGACCCAGTACTTC
CDR3: CASSLAGGRQTQYF
V: TRBV27
size: -
D: TRBD2
J: TRBJ2-5

DNA: TGTGCCAGCAGCAAGCCCGGGGACTGGCACGAGCAGTACTTC
CDR3: CASSKPGDWHEQYF
V: TRBV7-9
size: -
D: -
J: TRBJ2-7

DNA: TGTGCCAGCAGCCTACTCCGGACTGTTACCGGGGAGCTGTTTTTT
CDR3: CASSLLRTVTGELFF
V: TRBV11-2
size: -
D: -
J: TRBJ2-2

DNA: TGTGCCAGCAGTTTATTGGGAGGACTAGCGGGAGGAGAGACCCAGTACTTC
CDR3: CASSLLGGLAGGETQYF
V: TRBV27
size: -
D: TRBD2
J: TRBJ2-5

DNA: TGTGCCAGCAGCCCGGAGAGCCGGGTATACGAGCAGTACTTC
CDR3: CASSPESRVYEQYF
V: TRBV9
size: -
D: -
J: TRBJ2-7

DNA: TGCAGCGTTCGGGACAGGGTTTCTGGAAACACCATATATTTT
CDR3: CSVRDRVSGNTIYF
V: TRBV29-1
size: once
D: TRBD1
J: TRBJ1-3

DNA: TGCGCCAGCAGCTTGGCCGGGGACAGGGGGGTTGGCACTGAAGCTTTCTTT
CDR3: CASSLAGDRGVGTEAFF
V: TRBV5-1
size: -
D: TRBD1
J: TRBJ1-1

DNA: TGTGCCAGCAGTCCCCGGGACAGGCGGCGGTATGGCTACACCTTC
CDR3: CASSPRDRRRYGYTF
V: TRBV28
size: -
D: TRBD1
J: TRBJ1-2